This T cell receptor beta chain was identified during a study of prognosis after radiotherapy for stage I lung cancer. About the research overall: Oligometastatic NSCLC after surgical resection of the primary tumor was present in four or five patients, while newly diagnosed primary stage I lung tumors were present in approximately 15. Findings of the study overall: Following stereotactic body radiation therapy, unique TCR clone counts fell, with a median of about 9,700 versus 6,500.

With two-round multiplex PCR, TCR beta CDR3 sequences were amplified from genomic DNA. First-round PCR used primers specific to each TRBV and TRBJ gene. Using its own MiXCR run on the multiplex PCR reads, TCRdb lists one record per CDR3 protein. The sample has some 25,000 distinct CDR3 sequences, about 37% seen once; the top ten hold approximately 60%. Among the patients, all were node-negative on CT and PET/CT, and none had received prior chemotherapy or radiotherapy or had other malignancies. This clonotype was detected a few times. Its target is unknown. This sequence originates from a donor over 45 with non-small cell lung cancer. Sequencing used PBMCs, obtained before or after stereotactic body radiation therapy (not recorded which).

CDR3 amino acids: CASSENYGYTF. The CDR3 bases are TGTGCCAGCAGCGAGAACTATGGCTACACCTTC. The chain is built from TRBV6-1 and TRBJ1-2, with D unresolved. V shed 6 bases and J shed 2 bases, with 4 bases lying between them. Germline values: CDR1 MNHNS, CDR2 SASEGT. This CDR3 region has 11 residues.